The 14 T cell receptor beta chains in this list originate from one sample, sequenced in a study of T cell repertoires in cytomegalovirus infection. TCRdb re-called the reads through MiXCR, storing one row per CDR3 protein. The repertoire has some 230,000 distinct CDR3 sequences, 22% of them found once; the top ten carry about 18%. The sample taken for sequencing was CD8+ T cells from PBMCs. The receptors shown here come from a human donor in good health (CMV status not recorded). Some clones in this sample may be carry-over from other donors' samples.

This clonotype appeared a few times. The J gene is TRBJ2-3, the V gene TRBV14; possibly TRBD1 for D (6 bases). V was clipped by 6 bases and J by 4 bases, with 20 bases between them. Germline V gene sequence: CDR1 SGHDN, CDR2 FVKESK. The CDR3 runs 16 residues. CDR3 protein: CASSQRQAAWADTQYF. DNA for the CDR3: TGTGCCAGCAGTCAACGACAGGCCGCTTGGGCAGATACGCAGTATTTT.

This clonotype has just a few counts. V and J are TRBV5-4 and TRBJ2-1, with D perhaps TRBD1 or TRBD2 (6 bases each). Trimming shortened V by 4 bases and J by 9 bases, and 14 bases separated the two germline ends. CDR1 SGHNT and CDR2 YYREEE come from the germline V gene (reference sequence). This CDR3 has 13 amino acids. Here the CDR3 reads CASSPGAGTEQFF. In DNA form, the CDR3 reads TGTGCCAGCAGCCCGGGGGCGGGAACTGAGCAGTTCTTC.

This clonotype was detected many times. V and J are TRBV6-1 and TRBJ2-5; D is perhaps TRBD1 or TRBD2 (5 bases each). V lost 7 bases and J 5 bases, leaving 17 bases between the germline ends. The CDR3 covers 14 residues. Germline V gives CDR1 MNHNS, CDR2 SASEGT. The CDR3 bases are TGTGCCAGCAACCCCGGGGCCCTGGGGGAGACCCAGTACTTC. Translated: CASNPGALGETQYF.

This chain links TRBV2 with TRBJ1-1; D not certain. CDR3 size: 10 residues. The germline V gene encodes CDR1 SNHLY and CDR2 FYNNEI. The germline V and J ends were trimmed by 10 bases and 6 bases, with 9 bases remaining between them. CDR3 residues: CATGGPEAFF. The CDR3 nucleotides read TGTGCCACCGGAGGCCCTGAAGCTTTCTTT.

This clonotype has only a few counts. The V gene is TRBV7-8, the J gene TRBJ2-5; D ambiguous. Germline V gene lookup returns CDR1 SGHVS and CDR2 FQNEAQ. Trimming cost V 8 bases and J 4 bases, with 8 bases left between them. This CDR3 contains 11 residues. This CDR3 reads CASGPSETQYF. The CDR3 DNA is TGTGCCAGCGGCCCGTCAGAGACCCAGTACTTC.

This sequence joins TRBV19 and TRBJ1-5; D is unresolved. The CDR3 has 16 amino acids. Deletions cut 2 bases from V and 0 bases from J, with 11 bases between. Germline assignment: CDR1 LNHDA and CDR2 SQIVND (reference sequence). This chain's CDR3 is CASSISTDYSNQPQHF. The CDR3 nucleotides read TGTGCCAGTAGTATATCGACGGATTATAGCAATCAGCCCCAGCATTTT.

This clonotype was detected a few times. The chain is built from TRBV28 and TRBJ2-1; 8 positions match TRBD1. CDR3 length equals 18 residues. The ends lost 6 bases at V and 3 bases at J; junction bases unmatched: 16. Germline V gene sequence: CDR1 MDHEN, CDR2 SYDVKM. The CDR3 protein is CASSPTLRTGRFYNEQFF. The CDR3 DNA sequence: TGTGCCAGCAGCCCAACCCTTCGGACAGGGCGATTCTACAATGAGCAGTTCTTC.

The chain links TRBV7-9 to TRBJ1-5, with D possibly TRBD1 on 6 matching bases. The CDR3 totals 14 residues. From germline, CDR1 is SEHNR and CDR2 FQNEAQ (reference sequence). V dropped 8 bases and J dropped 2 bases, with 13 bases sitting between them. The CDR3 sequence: CASGGSGGNQPQHF. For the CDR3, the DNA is TGTGCCAGCGGGGGGTCAGGGGGCAATCAGCCCCAGCATTTT.

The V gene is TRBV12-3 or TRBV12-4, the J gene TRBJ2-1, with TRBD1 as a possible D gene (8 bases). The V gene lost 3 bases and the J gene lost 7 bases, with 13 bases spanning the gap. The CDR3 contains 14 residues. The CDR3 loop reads CASSLTGEGNEQFF. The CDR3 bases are TGTGCCAGCAGTTTGACAGGGGAGGGGAATGAGCAGTTCTTC.

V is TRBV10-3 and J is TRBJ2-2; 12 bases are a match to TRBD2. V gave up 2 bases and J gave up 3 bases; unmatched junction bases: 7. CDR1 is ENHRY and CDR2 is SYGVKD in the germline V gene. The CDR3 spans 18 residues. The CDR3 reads CAISERLAGGSDTGELFF. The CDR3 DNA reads TGTGCCATCAGTGAGCGGCTAGCGGGGGGGAGCGACACCGGGGAGCTGTTTTTT.

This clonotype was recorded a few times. In DNA form, the CDR3 reads TGCGCCAGCTCAATCGTCGGGACAGGGGCCGAAAAACTGTTTTTT. It codes for CASSIVGTGAEKLFF. The chain has TRBV5-1 and TRBJ1-4, with TRBD1 matching 10 bases. The germline V gene has CDR1 SGHRS and CDR2 YFSETQ. Germline trimming cut 7 bases from V and 8 bases from J; bases unmatched to any gene: 11. The CDR3 has 15 residues.

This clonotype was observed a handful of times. The CDR3 sequence: CASSPTGSPGNTIYF. The CDR3 bases are TGTGCCAGCAGCCCAACAGGGTCCCCTGGAAACACCATATATTTT. This chain connects TRBV28 to TRBJ1-3, with D perhaps matching TRBD1 (6 bases). The CDR3 totals 15 residues. Trimming left V 6 bases short and J 2 bases short, with 14 bases between. CDR1 and CDR2 from the germline V gene are MDHEN and SYDVKM.

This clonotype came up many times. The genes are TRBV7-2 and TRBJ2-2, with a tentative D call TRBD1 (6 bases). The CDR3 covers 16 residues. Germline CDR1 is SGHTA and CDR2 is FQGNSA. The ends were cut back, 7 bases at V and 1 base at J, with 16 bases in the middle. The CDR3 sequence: CASTRGRGRNTGELFF. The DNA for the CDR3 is TGTGCCAGCACCCGCGGCAGGGGAAGGAACACCGGGGAGCTGTTTTTT. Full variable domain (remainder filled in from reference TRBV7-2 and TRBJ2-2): GAGVSQSPSNKVTEKGKDVELRCDPISGHTALYWYRQSLGQGLEFLIYFQGNSAPDKSGLPSDRFSAERTGGSVSTLTIQRTQQEDSAVYLCASTRGRGRNTGELFFGEGSRLTVL.

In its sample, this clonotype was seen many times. The CDR3, as DNA: TGTGCCAGCAGCTTCTCATTCGAGACTTTAGGCACTGAAGCTTTCTTT. Translated: CASSFSFETLGTEAFF. The chain combines TRBV7-9 with TRBJ1-1; D remains ambiguous. The germline V gene encodes CDR1 SEHNR and CDR2 FQNEAQ (reference sequence). Trimming pared 3 bases from V and 4 bases from J, leaving 18 bases between. This CDR3 has 16 residues.